The sequence of this TCR beta chain was determined in a study of T cells in Graves' hyperthyroidism and ophthalmopathy. Points from the study as a whole: Among thyroid clonotypes expanded above 0.001, most also appeared in blood.

This clonotype has only a few counts. Its antigen is as yet unknown. CDR1 and CDR2 (germline): SGHRS, YFSETQ. CDR3 size: 14 residues. The V end was cut by 5 bases, the J end by 3 bases, with 15 bases between. Amplification of TCR beta CDR3 regions used RNA as the template. The TCR CDR3 was amplified in a first-round RT-PCR using the HTBI primer set. TCRdb reanalysed the multiplex PCR reads using MiXCR and keeps one entry per CDR3 protein. The profile shows some 510,000 distinct CDR3 sequences, roughly 20% of them singletons. The patients, who ranged from 18 to 65 in age, presented with newly diagnosed hyperthyroidism lasting under 2 months.

Sequencing was performed on blood. This TCR came from a man between 18 and 29 years old with Graves' hyperthyroidism. This chain uses TRBV5-1 with TRBJ2-7; D unresolved. In DNA, the CDR3 is TGCGCCAGCAGTCGCGCTCGGAGTCACTACGAGCAGTACTTC. Amino acid sequence: CASSRARSHYEQYF. The variable domain in full, completed from reference TRBV5-1 and TRBJ2-7, reads KAGVTQTPRYLIKTRGQQVTLSCSPISGHRSVSWYQQTPGQGLQFLFEYFSETQRNKGNFPGRFSGRQFSNSRSEMNVSTLELGDSALYLCASSRARSHYEQYFGPGTRLTVT.